Listed below are T cell receptor beta chains from one sample, sequenced in a study of cytomegalovirus exposure and HLA in healthy donors. Produced via immunoSEQ multiplex PCR; TCRdb's table is partial and in-frame only. The table lists about 130,000 clones, 8.5% of them singletons. Sample: PBMCs. Every receptor here comes from a man between 35 and 55 years old in good health and CMV-seronegative. Each CDR3 is given with its conserved first and last residue. D genes are given only for firm matches. Rows may omit the clone size; those that give it use once, few, many or a size class.

clone_size cdr3_length d_call j_call v_call cdr3_nt cdr3_aa
- 14 - TRBJ1-1 TRBV7-6 TGTGCCAGCAGTCAAGACGAGGTGGCCACTGAAGCTTTCTTT CASSQDEVATEAFF
- 15 TRBD2 TRBJ2-1 TRBV7-3 TGTGCCAGCAGCTTAAGTCGGGGGGGCCAAAATGAGCAGTTCTTC CASSLSRGGQNEQFF
- 14 - TRBJ1-1 TRBV5-1 TGCGCCAGCACCCGGGGGGCGGGGGTGGCTGAAGCTTTCTTT CASTRGAGVAEAFF
few 11 TRBD1 TRBJ1-4 TRBV6-5 TGTGCCAGCGGAGGGGGCGGGAAACTGTTTTTT CASGGGGKLFF
few 14 - TRBJ2-1 TRBV6-1 TGTGCCAGCAGTGCCGGGACTCCTGGCTATGAGCAGTTCTTC CASSAGTPGYEQFF
- 14 TRBD1 TRBJ2-7 TRBV7-9 TGTGCCAGCAGCTTAGGACAGGGGGCCTACGAGCAGTACTTC CASSLGQGAYEQYF
- 11 - TRBJ1-2 TRBV6-5 TGTGCCAGCAGTTACTCAGGGGTACACACCTTC CASSYSGVHTF
few 14 TRBD2 TRBJ2-7 TRBV15 TGTGCCACCAGCAACCCTGGACTAGCCTACGAGCAGTACTTC CATSNPGLAYEQYF
- 11 - TRBJ1-5 TRBV12-5 TGTGCTAGTGGGTACAATCAGCCCCAGCATTTT CASGYNQPQHF
- 15 - TRBJ1-6 TRBV27 TGTGCCAGCAGGGCAGGTAGCTCCTATAATTCACCCCTCCACTTT CASRAGSSYNSPLHF
- 14 TRBD1 TRBJ1-4 TRBV6-1 TGTGCCATACAAGCCGGGACAGGGTTTGAAAAACTGTTTTTT CAIQAGTGFEKLFF
- 13 TRBD2 TRBJ2-5 TRBV27 TGTGCCAGCAGAGCTAGCGGGGTTGCGACCCAGTACTTC CASRASGVATQYF
- 14 - TRBJ2-5 TRBV19 TGTGCCAGTAGTGTCACCCAGGGATGGGAGACCCAGTACTTC CASSVTQGWETQYF
- 15 TRBD1 TRBJ2-5 TRBV5-1 TGCGCCAGCAGCTGGGGACAGGGTGACCAAGAGACCCAGTACTTC CASSWGQGDQETQYF
- 14 - TRBJ1-2 TRBV6-5 TGTGCCAGCAGTTTACAAAGACAGGCAAGAGGCTACACCTTC CASSLQRQARGYTF
few 15 - TRBJ2-1 TRBV19 TGTGCCAGTAAATTTAAGGGGTCCTCCTACAATGAGCAGTTCTTC CASKFKGSSYNEQFF
few 16 TRBD1 TRBJ1-3 TRBV5-1 TGCGCCAGCAGCCCGGGACAGCTCTCCTCTGGAAACACCATATATTTT CASSPGQLSSGNTIYF
- 14 - TRBJ2-7 TRBV7-9 TGTGCCAGCAGCGTAGACAGGAGCTCCTACGAGCAGTACTTC CASSVDRSSYEQYF
few 14 TRBD2 TRBJ2-3 TRBV6-5 TGTGCCAGCAGTTACAGCGGGGCCACAGATACGCAGTATTTT CASSYSGATDTQYF
- 16 - TRBJ1-5 TRBV5-6 TGTGCCAGCAGCCAGTGGGCAGTTTGGGGCAATCAGCCCCAGCATTTT CASSQWAVWGNQPQHF
- 14 - TRBJ1-2 TRBV27 TGTGCCAGCAGTTTAACCGTAGCTTCCTATGGCTACACCTTC CASSLTVASYGYTF
few 15 - TRBJ2-3 TRBV4-3 TGCGCCAGCAGCCAGGCGCCCTCAAGGCCAGGTACGCAGTATTTT CASSQAPSRPGTQYF
once 13 - TRBJ2-7 TRBV15 TGTGCCACCAGCAGAGTCCGGGACTACGAGCAGTACTTC CATSRVRDYEQYF
few 12 - TRBJ2-7 TRBV9 TGTGCCAGCAGCGTAGACGGCTACGAGCAGTACTTC CASSVDGYEQYF
- 12 - TRBJ2-7 TRBV27 TGTGCCAGCAGAGGCCACAGGGACGAGCAGTACTTC CASRGHRDEQYF
few 16 - TRBJ2-2 TRBV5-6 TGTGCCAGCAGCTTGTATCGGGGGGCGTTCACCGGGGAGCTGTTTTTT CASSLYRGAFTGELFF
- 14 TRBD1 TRBJ1-1 TRBV4-3 TGCGCCAGCAGCGGGAACAGGGGGGACACTGAAGCTTTCTTT CASSGNRGDTEAFF
- 14 - TRBJ1-2 TRBV2 TGTGCCAGCAGGAGTTCCCGGGGAACTTATGGCTACACCTTC CASRSSRGTYGYTF
- 16 TRBD1 TRBJ1-2 TRBV6-5 TGTGCCAGCAGTTACATAAGGACAGGATCTGGCTATGGCTACACCTTC CASSYIRTGSGYGYTF
few 16 - TRBJ2-5 TRBV6-4 TGTGCCAGTCATAGACTAGGGGACCGGCCAAGAGAGACCCAGTACTTC CASHRLGDRPRETQYF
- 14 - TRBJ1-1 TRBV10-3 TGTGCCATCGGAGATGGCATTTCGAACACTGAAGCTTTCTTT CAIGDGISNTEAFF
- 18 - TRBJ2-7 TRBV7-3 TGTGCCAGCAGCCTAGCAGAGATCTCCCTGTTAAGGTCCTACGAGCAGTACTTC CASSLAEISLLRSYEQYF
few 14 - TRBJ1-6 TRBV25-1 TGTGCCAGCGTTGGACAGCCGAACAATTCACCCCTCCACTTT CASVGQPNNSPLHF
- 13 TRBD1 TRBJ1-2 TRBV5-4 TGTGACAGAAGCTTGCGGGACAGGGTTGGCTACACCTTC CDRSLRDRVGYTF
- 14 TRBD1 TRBJ1-5 TRBV27 TGTGCCAGCAACCGACAGGGGGCGTCCCAGCCCCAGCATTTT CASNRQGASQPQHF
few 15 TRBD2 TRBJ2-7 TRBV7-2 TGTGCCAGCAGCAGCAGCGGGGGCAACTCCTACGAGCAGTACTTC CASSSSGGNSYEQYF
few 12 TRBD2 TRBJ2-3 TRBV30 TGTGCCACTAGCGGCTACACAGATACGCAGTATTTT CATSGYTDTQYF
- 17 - TRBJ2-3 TRBV4-3 TGCGCCAGCAGCCAAGATAGTGGAGGGGGGGTTACAGATACGCAGTATTTT CASSQDSGGGVTDTQYF
few 13 - TRBJ2-7 TRBV6-5 TGTGCCAGCATGGTACAGGAGTCCTACGAGCAGTACTTC CASMVQESYEQYF
few 13 - TRBJ1-2 TRBV27 TGTGCCAGCAGTTTATGGCCCACCGATGGCTACACCTTC CASSLWPTDGYTF
- 18 TRBD2 TRBJ2-2 TRBV27 TGTGCCAGCAGTTTTGTGAACCGTTGGCGGGGGGGGACCGGGGAGCTGTTTTTT CASSFVNRWRGGTGELFF
- 13 - TRBJ2-7 TRBV11-2 TGTGCCAGCAGCTTGGGGGCAGGCTACGAGCAGTACTTC CASSLGAGYEQYF